This T cell receptor (beta chain) was sequenced in a study of regulatory dendritic cells for organ transplantation. This CDR3 contains 17 residues. The trim removed 4 bases at V and 1 base at J, leaving 7 bases unmatched. Looked up from germline, CDR1 is LGHNA and CDR2 is YNFKEQ. The method was immunoSEQ multiplex PCR; TCRdb's version includes in-frame clones alone and lacks a portion of them. Among tens of thousands of clones, 74% were seen once, and the ten largest hold about 0.96%. This sequence joins TRBV4-2 and TRBJ2-5, with 12 bases fitting TRBD2. The specimen sequenced was memory CD4+ T cells from blood. The subset denotes: CD45RO+ memory T cells. The receptor was derived from a human donor in good health. The CDR3 loop reads CASSPGTSGRLQETQYF. The CDR3 DNA follows: TGTGCCAGCAGCCCCGGGACTAGCGGGCGACTCCAAGAGACCCAGTACTTC.